This T cell receptor beta chain was recovered during a study of T cell responses to AZD1222 COVID-19 vaccine. Trimming shortened V by 3 bases and J by 8 bases, and 10 bases separated the two germline ends. CDR1 is SGDLS, CDR2 YYNGEE, per germline. The CDR3 contains 12 residues. Produced via immunoSEQ multiplex PCR; TCRdb's table is partial and in-frame only. The sample gives 110,000 to 150,000 clones, under 95% of which show up once; about 8.6% is in the top ten. The genes are TRBV9 and TRBJ2-3, with D maybe TRBD1 (5 bases). The clonotype originates from an adult in good health. The sample consisted of peripheral blood, taken on day 0 of AZD1222 vaccination. This chain's CDR3 is CASSADRSTQYF. The CDR3 DNA sequence: TGTGCCAGCAGCGCCGACAGAAGTACGCAGTATTTT.